This TCR beta chain originates from a study of T cell repertoires in cytomegalovirus infection. The ends were cut back, 0 bases at V and 1 base at J, with 10 bases in the middle. The V gene's germline CDR1 is MNHNS and CDR2 SASEGT. The CDR3 runs to 16 residues. The table lists this clonotype with a few counts. Its antigen is unknown. In TCRdb, the reads were re-called with MiXCR into one record per CDR3 protein. Among 300,000 to 400,000 distinct CDR3 sequences listed, roughly 29% were seen once. The V gene is TRBV6-1, the J gene TRBJ1-5; no clear D gene. The sequences come from cultured PBMCs, collected from culture after CMV antigen stimulation. The clonotype was recovered from a human donor in good health (CMV status not recorded). Some clones in this sample may be carry-over from other donors' samples. The CDR3 coding sequence is TGTGCCAGCAGTGAAGCAGGAGTGGGGAGCAATCAGCCCCAGCATTTT. Translating gives CASSEAGVGSNQPQHF.